This is a list of T cell receptor beta chains from one sample in a study of blood T cells in healthy people across ages. TCRdb re-derived calls from the 5' RACE reads in MiXCR, one entry per CDR3 protein. The repertoire includes 580,000 or so distinct CDR3 sequences, around 48% of them detected once, and 20% to 25% sits in the top ten. The specimen sequenced was blood. The receptors here all came from a man aged 80 or over in good health. Each CDR3 is given with its conserved first and last residue. The order of the fields is J gene, V gene, CDR3 protein.

j_gene: TRBJ2-5; v_gene: TRBV29-1; CDR3aa: CSVEGTGGVETQYF
j_gene: TRBJ1-2; v_gene: TRBV5-1; CDR3aa: CASKGTSYGYTF
j_gene: TRBJ2-7; v_gene: TRBV6-5; CDR3aa: CASSYSPSGSYYEQYF
j_gene: TRBJ2-7; v_gene: TRBV20-1; CDR3aa: CSASDRRSSYEQYF
j_gene: TRBJ2-7; v_gene: TRBV20-1; CDR3aa: CSARGTARGYVSDEQYF
j_gene: TRBJ2-1; v_gene: TRBV20-1; CDR3aa: CSASGQGVINEQFF
j_gene: TRBJ2-6; v_gene: TRBV4-1; CDR3aa: CASSTYPQGITGANVLTF
j_gene: TRBJ1-2; v_gene: TRBV2; CDR3aa: CASSETYGYTF
j_gene: TRBJ2-7; v_gene: TRBV29-1; CDR3aa: CSVFGGPPNYEQYF
j_gene: TRBJ2-1; v_gene: TRBV29-1; CDR3aa: CSVPIGGELKGNEQFF
j_gene: TRBJ2-3; v_gene: TRBV5-1; CDR3aa: CASSLRAESTDTQYF
j_gene: TRBJ2-3; v_gene: TRBV20-1; CDR3aa: CSARQGEGDTQYF
j_gene: TRBJ2-1; v_gene: TRBV7-2; CDR3aa: CASSLMPGTAEQFF
j_gene: TRBJ1-1; v_gene: TRBV6-5; CDR3aa: CASSPQGASTEAFF
j_gene: TRBJ2-4; v_gene: TRBV28; CDR3aa: CASSLWLGLAGGPSIEQYF
j_gene: TRBJ1-2; v_gene: TRBV4-3; CDR3aa: CASSQGTASYGYTF
j_gene: NA; v_gene: TRBV20-1; CDR3aa: CSASLGFGTGTYEQYF
j_gene: TRBJ2-5; v_gene: TRBV5-1; CDR3aa: CASSLSNREETQYF
j_gene: TRBJ2-1; v_gene: TRBV11-2; CDR3aa: CASKPAWEGDEQFF
j_gene: TRBJ1-1; v_gene: TRBV6-5; CDR3aa: CASQSAPAVRGTEAFF
j_gene: TRBJ2-2; v_gene: TRBV3-1; CDR3aa: CASSQAPGVRTGELFF
j_gene: TRBJ2-3; v_gene: TRBV20-1; CDR3aa: CSAERAGTGADTQYF
j_gene: TRBJ1-2; v_gene: TRBV10-3; CDR3aa: CAITLQGNYGYTF
j_gene: TRBJ2-7; v_gene: TRBV6-5; CDR3aa: CASMRGGSYEQYF
j_gene: TRBJ2-3; v_gene: TRBV7-2; CDR3aa: CASSLGAGPDTQYF
j_gene: TRBJ2-7; v_gene: TRBV5-1; CDR3aa: CASSSYLGPSYEQYF
j_gene: TRBJ2-1; v_gene: TRBV20-1; CDR3aa: CSARGGGGRPYNEQFF
j_gene: TRBJ2-5; v_gene: TRBV2; CDR3aa: CASSEAGTSLDEQYF
j_gene: TRBJ2-7; v_gene: TRBV29-1; CDR3aa: CGAQAGGLYEQYF
j_gene: TRBJ1-6; v_gene: TRBV2; CDR3aa: CASRPLSDGTNSPLHF
j_gene: TRBJ1-2; v_gene: TRBV5-1; CDR3aa: CASSSTGTNYGYTF